Listed here are 24 T cell receptor beta chains from one sample, sequenced in a study of T cell responses to AZD1222 COVID-19 vaccine. The data were produced by immunoSEQ multiplex PCR, yet TCRdb's version contains in-frame clones alone and is incomplete. The data show 65,000 or so clones, over 80% seen once. Sequencing was performed on peripheral blood, taken on day 0 of AZD1222 vaccination. These receptors came from an adult in good health.

This chain joins TRBV19 and TRBJ1-6; 7 bases line up with TRBD1. Unmatched junction bases numbered 6, after V lost 7 bases and J lost 3 bases. Per germline, CDR1 LNHDA and CDR2 SQIVND (reference sequence). The CDR3 extends over 15 amino acids. The CDR3 coding sequence is TGTGCCAGTACCCCTCGGACAGGCTATAATTCACCCCTCCACTTT. Protein sequence: CASTPRTGYNSPLHF.

CDR3 nucleotide sequence: TGTGCCTGGAGTAACGCCGCTCTGGGCTACACCTTC. The encoded protein is CAWSNAALGYTF. The chain recombines TRBV30 with TRBJ1-2, with D unresolved. V was trimmed by 2 bases and J by 8 bases, leaving 12 bases between them. The CDR3 extends over 12 amino acids. The germline CDR1 and CDR2 sequences are GTSNPN and SVGIG (reference sequence).

This chain joins TRBV6-6 and TRBJ1-3; 8 positions agree with TRBD1. This CDR3 region has 16 residues. V gave up 0 bases and J gave up 4 bases; unmatched junction bases: 5. Per germline, CDR1 MNHNY and CDR2 SVGAGI (reference sequence). The DNA of the CDR3 is TGTGCCAGCAGTTACTCGATCGGACAGGGAGGAAACACCATATATTTT. Its translation: CASSYSIGQGGNTIYF.

The chain carries TRBV4-3 and TRBJ1-1; 10 bases align to TRBD1. Germline V gene data show CDR1 as LGHNA and CDR2 as YSLEER. After removal of 3 bases from V and 5 bases from J, the junction contained 3 bases not matched to a gene. The CDR3 runs to 14 residues. This CDR3 reads CASSQGQGSTEAFF. CDR3 sequence (DNA): TGCGCCAGCAGCCAGGGACAGGGGTCGACTGAAGCTTTCTTT.

The CDR3 is CASSGETQYF. In DNA, the CDR3 is TGTGCCAGCAGCGGGGAGACCCAGTACTTC. V gene TRBV6-5 combines with J gene TRBJ2-5; D uncertain. Germline V gene sequence: CDR1 MNHEY, CDR2 SVGAGI. The CDR3 is 10 amino acids. The germline V and J ends were trimmed by 6 bases and 5 bases, with 4 bases remaining between them.

This clone has only a few counts. The J gene is TRBJ2-3, the V gene TRBV19, with TRBD1 identical over 10 bases. Germline lookup yields CDR1 LNHDA and CDR2 SQIVND (reference sequence). There are 16 residues in the CDR3. V lost 1 base and J lost 5; bases outside the gene matches: 6. CDR3 bases: TGTGCCAGTAGTATAGCCGGGACAGGGGACGGAGATACGCAGTATTTT. Protein sequence: CASSIAGTGDGDTQYF. The full variable domain, rest sourced from reference TRBV19 and TRBJ2-3, is DGGITQSPKYLFRKEGQNVTLSCEQNLNHDAMYWYRQDPGQGLRLIYYSQIVNDFQKGDIAEGYSVSREKKESFPLTVTSAQKNPTAFYLCASSIAGTGDGDTQYFGPGTRLTVL.

CDR3 sequence (DNA): TGTGCCAGCAGCTTTGGGACTTCCGGGGCCAACGTCCTGACTTTC. This codes for CASSFGTSGANVLTF. V is TRBV7-9 and J is TRBJ2-6; TRBD2 might be the D (6 bases). V lost 3 bases and J lost 4, with 10 bases in between. CDR1 is SEHNR and CDR2 is FQNEAQ in the germline V gene (reference sequence). The CDR3 extends over 15 amino acids.

The chain couples TRBV3-1 (or the pseudogene TRBV3-2) to TRBJ2-7, with a tentative D call TRBD1 (6 bases). V lost 8 bases to trimming and J lost 1 base, with 12 bases between them. This CDR3 has 13 residues. The germline V gene has CDR1 LGHDT and CDR2 YNNKEL (reference sequence). CDR3 region: CASGHRVSYEQYF. The CDR3 nucleotides are TGTGCCAGCGGGCACAGGGTATCCTACGAGCAGTACTTC.

The chain links TRBV11-3 to TRBJ2-1; TRBD2 matches 7 bases. With 5 bases clipped from V and 2 bases from J, the junction kept 6 bases outside the gene matches. This CDR3 spans 15 amino acids. CDR1 is SGHNT and CDR2 is YENEEA in the germline V gene. The CDR3 spells CASSVSGSTYNEQFF. The CDR3, as DNA: TGTGCCAGCAGCGTTAGCGGGTCGACCTACAATGAGCAGTTCTTC.

The V call is TRBV30, the J call TRBJ2-3; 12 positions match TRBD1. The germline V gene has CDR1 GTSNPN and CDR2 SVGIG (reference sequence). The CDR3 consists of 15 residues. The V and J ends lost 1 base and 4 bases, in that order; junction bases with no gene match: 3. The CDR3 DNA reads TGTGCCTGGAGTGAAGGGACAGGGGGCGCAGATACGCAGTATTTT. It yields the protein CAWSEGTGGADTQYF.

This chain uses TRBV2 with TRBJ2-1; 11 bases fit TRBD2. The CDR3 is 17 amino acids. Per the germline V gene, CDR1 is SNHLY and CDR2 is FYNNEI. J lost 8 bases, V lost 3 bases, and 12 bases had no gene match. The CDR3 region is CASSERLAGPQGYEQFF. The CDR3 coding sequence is TGTGCCAGCAGTGAGCGACTAGCGGGGCCCCAAGGGTATGAGCAGTTCTTC. Full variable domain (rest looked up from reference TRBV2 and TRBJ2-1): EPEVTQTPSHQVTQMGQEVILRCVPISNHLYFYWYRQILGQKVEFLVSFYNNEISEKSEIFDDQFSVERPDGSNFTLKIRSTKLEDSAMYFCASSERLAGPQGYEQFFGPGTRLTVL.

The V gene is TRBV30, the J gene TRBJ2-7; no definite D call. Germline CDR1 is GTSNPN and CDR2 is SVGIG (reference sequence). The CDR3 has 16 residues. V dropped 3 bases and J dropped 1 base, with 19 bases sitting between them. The CDR3 is CAWRRQLMDGSYEQYF. In DNA, the CDR3 is TGTGCCTGGAGACGACAACTTATGGACGGATCCTACGAGCAGTACTTC.

The chain recombines TRBV2 with TRBJ1-6, with TRBD1 as a possible D gene (5 bases). Trimming stripped 2 bases from V and 7 bases from J, with 9 bases between. The germline V gene has CDR1 SNHLY and CDR2 FYNNEI. The CDR3 extends over 14 amino acids. In DNA form, the CDR3 reads TGTGCCAGCAGTGAAACCGGACACAATTCACCCCTCCACTTT. Translated: CASSETGHNSPLHF.

The chain recombines TRBV7-2 with TRBJ2-3, with 7 nucleotides matching TRBD1. The CDR3 spans 17 residues. V gave up 8 bases and J gave up 6 bases; unmatched junction bases: 20. From germline, CDR1 is SGHTA and CDR2 FQGNSA. The CDR3 sequence: CASRQRIPGQLVDTQYF. In DNA form, the CDR3 reads TGTGCCAGCCGCCAGAGAATTCCGGGACAGCTCGTTGATACGCAGTATTTT.

The V call is TRBV19, the J call TRBJ2-7, with 8 bases matching TRBD1. With 3 bases clipped from V and 1 base from J, the junction kept 2 bases outside the gene matches. Germline CDR1 LNHDA, CDR2 SQIVND (reference sequence). The CDR3 is 14 residues long. The CDR3 here is CASSIGDRSYEQYF. DNA for the CDR3: TGTGCCAGTAGTATTGGGGACAGGTCCTACGAGCAGTACTTC. The full variable domain, rest sourced from reference TRBV19 and TRBJ2-7, is DGGITQSPKYLFRKEGQNVTLSCEQNLNHDAMYWYRQDPGQGLRLIYYSQIVNDFQKGDIAEGYSVSREKKESFPLTVTSAQKNPTAFYLCASSIGDRSYEQYFGPGTRLTVT.

This clone has at least ten counts. The CDR3 DNA sequence: TGTGCCAGCAGTGAAATGGGACAGGCGGCCTACGAGCAGTACTTC. This sequence encodes CASSEMGQAAYEQYF. The chain uses TRBV6-1 and TRBJ2-7; 8 bases fit TRBD1. CDR3 length equals 15 residues. Germline lookup yields CDR1 MNHNS and CDR2 SASEGT. Losses at the gene ends were 2 bases for V and 2 bases for J; bases not matched to a gene: 5.

As concerns this clone: One end of the junction fails to match germline, which may point to a read error. The J gene is TRBJ1-6, the V gene TRBV7-7; no clear D. This CDR3 is 13 amino acids long. Per germline, CDR1 SSHAT and CDR2 FNYEAQ (reference sequence). CDR3 coding DNA: TGTGCTAGCAGCTTAGATCTAAATTCACCCCTCCACTTT. Its protein is CASSLDLNSPLHF.

The chain has TRBV9 and TRBJ2-3, with 9 positions matching TRBD2. The V segment lost 0 bases and the J segment 7 bases; nucleotides outside the gene matches: 6. Germline CDR1 and CDR2: SGDLS and YYNGEE. The CDR3 length is 15 residues. The DNA for the CDR3 is TGTGCCAGCAGCGTAGGCCAGCGGGGGGACAATACGCAGTATTTT. Protein product: CASSVGQRGDNTQYF.

The V call is TRBV10-3, the J call TRBJ2-7, with TRBD1 identical over 9 bases. Trimming at V came to 0 bases and at J to 5 bases, leaving 8 bases not matched to a gene. CDR3 size: 16 residues. Germline-derived CDR1 and CDR2 are ENHRY and SYGVKD. CDR3 sequence reads: CAISESLTGGMHEQYF. In nucleotides, the CDR3 is TGTGCCATCAGTGAGTCGTTGACAGGGGGTATGCACGAGCAGTACTTC.

J is TRBJ1-3 and V is TRBV9; D may be TRBD1 (6 bases). The V gene's germline CDR1 is SGDLS and CDR2 YYNGEE. This CDR3 spans 15 amino acids. The germline V and J ends were trimmed by 3 bases and 4 bases, with 14 bases remaining between them. The CDR3 nucleotides are TGTGCCAGCAGCGCAGAGGCAGGGGAAGGAAACACCATATATTTT. It is translated as CASSAEAGEGNTIYF.

The chain recombines TRBV3-1 (or the pseudogene TRBV3-2) with TRBJ1-4; the D gene is possibly TRBD1 (6 bases). Per germline, CDR1 LGHDT and CDR2 YNNKEL (reference sequence). V lost 2 bases and J lost 8, with 15 bases in between. CDR3 length: 15 amino acids. The CDR3 loop reads CASSQHHRAGEKLFF. For the CDR3, the DNA is TGTGCCAGCAGCCAACACCACAGGGCAGGAGAAAAACTGTTTTTT.

The chain uses TRBV10-2 and TRBJ2-6, with D unresolved. The CDR3 runs to 13 residues. CDR1 and CDR2 from the germline V gene are WSHSY and SAAADI. With 6 bases removed from V and 1 base from J, the gap between germline ends came to 4 bases. The chain's CDR3 is CASRPSGANVLTF. Here the CDR3 DNA reads TGCGCCAGCAGGCCTTCTGGGGCCAACGTCCTGACTTTC.

V gene TRBV4-2 combines with J gene TRBJ2-2; D may be TRBD2 (7 bases). Trimming stripped 8 bases from V and 0 bases from J, with 13 bases between. The CDR3 is made up of 15 amino acids. Germline V gene lookup returns CDR1 LGHNA and CDR2 YNFKEQ. The CDR3 loop is CASAGGGANTGELFF. Written as DNA, the CDR3 is TGTGCCAGCGCCGGAGGGGGGGCGAACACCGGGGAGCTGTTTTTT.

The chain is built from TRBV7-2 and TRBJ1-5; D is perhaps TRBD1 (6 bases). Per the germline V gene, CDR1 is SGHTA and CDR2 is FQGNSA. The CDR3 extends over 16 amino acids. Between the trimmed V and J ends, which lost 6 bases and 4 bases, there was a span of 19 bases. The CDR3 DNA sequence: TGTGCCAGCAGTACCTCCGTATTTCAGGGGAATCAGCCCCAGCATTTT. Translation gives CASSTSVFQGNQPQHF.